This TCR beta chain was documented in a study of Ad26.COV2.S vaccination and SARS-CoV-2 variants. The treatment was: around 19 received Ad26.COV2.S at low or high dose, single or two shots; several received placebo; per-sample allocation not given. Collection of samples fell on day 63 after the first vaccine or placebo injection. TCRdb's table, derived via immunoSEQ multiplex PCR, lists solely in-frame clones and lacks some. Of around 300,000 clones listed, roughly 91% are singletons. The source of this sequence is a person aged 18 to 59 who received the Ad26.COV2.S COVID-19 vaccine or a placebo. Sequenced material: peripheral blood, taken in a trial of Ad26.COV2.S vaccine versus placebo.

In DNA form, the CDR3 reads TGTGCCAGTAGGAAGGGACTATCCACAGATACGCAGTATTTT. It specifies CASRKGLSTDTQYF. The chain employs TRBV19 and TRBJ2-3; 7 nucleotides agree with TRBD2. This CDR3 region has 14 residues. Germline-derived CDR1 and CDR2 are LNHDA and SQIVND (reference sequence). V dropped 6 bases and J dropped 2; count of bases not matched to a gene: 5.